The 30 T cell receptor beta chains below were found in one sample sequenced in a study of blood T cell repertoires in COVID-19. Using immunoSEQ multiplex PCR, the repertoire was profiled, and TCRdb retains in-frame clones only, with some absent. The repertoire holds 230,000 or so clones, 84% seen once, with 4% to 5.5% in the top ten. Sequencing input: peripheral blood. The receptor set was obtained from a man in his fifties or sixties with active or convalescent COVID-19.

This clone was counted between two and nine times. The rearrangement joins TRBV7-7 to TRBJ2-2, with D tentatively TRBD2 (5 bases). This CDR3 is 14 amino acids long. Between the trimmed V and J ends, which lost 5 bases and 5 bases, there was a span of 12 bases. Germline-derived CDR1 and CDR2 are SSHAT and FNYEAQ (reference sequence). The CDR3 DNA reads TGTGCCAGCAGCCTGAGTGGAGGTACCGGGGAGCTGTTTTTT. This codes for CASSLSGGTGELFF.

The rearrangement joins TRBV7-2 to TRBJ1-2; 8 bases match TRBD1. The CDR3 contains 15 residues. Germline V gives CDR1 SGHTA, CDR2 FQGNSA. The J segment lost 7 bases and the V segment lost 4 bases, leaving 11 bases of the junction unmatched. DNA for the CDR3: TGTGCCAGCAGCTCCCCAAGGACAGGGAAAGTTGGCTACACCTTC. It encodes CASSSPRTGKVGYTF.

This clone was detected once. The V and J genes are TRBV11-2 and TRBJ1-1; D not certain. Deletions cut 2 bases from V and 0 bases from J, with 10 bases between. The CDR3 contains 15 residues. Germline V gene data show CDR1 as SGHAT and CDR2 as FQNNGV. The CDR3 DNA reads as TGTGCCAGCAGCTTATCATTACGGTTGAACACTGAAGCTTTCTTT. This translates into CASSLSLRLNTEAFF.

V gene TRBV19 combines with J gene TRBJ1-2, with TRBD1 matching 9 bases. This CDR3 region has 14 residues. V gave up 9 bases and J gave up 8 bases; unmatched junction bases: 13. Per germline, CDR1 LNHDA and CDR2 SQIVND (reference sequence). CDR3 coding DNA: TGTGCCAGCAACCTCAAACAGGGGGCAGGCGGCTACACCTTC. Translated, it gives CASNLKQGAGGYTF. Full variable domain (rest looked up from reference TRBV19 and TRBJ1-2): DGGITQSPKYLFRKEGQNVTLSCEQNLNHDAMYWYRQDPGQGLRLIYYSQIVNDFQKGDIAEGYSVSREKKESFPLTVTSAQKNPTAFYLCASNLKQGAGGYTFGSGTRLTVV.

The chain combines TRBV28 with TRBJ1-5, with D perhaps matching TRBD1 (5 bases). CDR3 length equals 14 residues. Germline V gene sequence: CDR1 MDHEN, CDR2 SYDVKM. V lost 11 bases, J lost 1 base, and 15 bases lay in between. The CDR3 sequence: CAGSGGGSNQPQHF. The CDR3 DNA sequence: TGTGCCGGTTCGGGGGGGGGAAGCAATCAGCCCCAGCATTTT.

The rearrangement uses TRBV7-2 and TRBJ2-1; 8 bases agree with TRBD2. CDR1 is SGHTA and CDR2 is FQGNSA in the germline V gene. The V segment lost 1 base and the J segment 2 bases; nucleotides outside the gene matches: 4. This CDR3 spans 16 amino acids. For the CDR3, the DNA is TGTGCCAGCAGCTTAGATATCGGGGGGGCCTACAATGAGCAGTTCTTC. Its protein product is CASSLDIGGAYNEQFF. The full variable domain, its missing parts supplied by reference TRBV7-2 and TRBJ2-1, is GAGVSQSPSNKVTEKGKDVELRCDPISGHTALYWYRQSLGQGLEFLIYFQGNSAPDKSGLPSDRFSAERTGGSVSTLTIQRTQQEDSAVYLCASSLDIGGAYNEQFFGPGTRLTVL.

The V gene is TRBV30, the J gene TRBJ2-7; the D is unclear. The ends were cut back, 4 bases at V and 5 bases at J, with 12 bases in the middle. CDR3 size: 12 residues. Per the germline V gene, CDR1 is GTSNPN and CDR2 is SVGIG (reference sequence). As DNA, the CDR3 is TGTGCCTGGACGGCTGCCCGGGACGAGCAGTACTTC. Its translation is CAWTAARDEQYF.

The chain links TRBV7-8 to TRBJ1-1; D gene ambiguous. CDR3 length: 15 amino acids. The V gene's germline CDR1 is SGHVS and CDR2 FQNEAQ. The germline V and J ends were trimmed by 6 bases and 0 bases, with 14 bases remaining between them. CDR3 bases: TGTGCCAGCAGTTCACGGAGGATGATGAACACTGAAGCTTTCTTT. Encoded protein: CASSSRRMMNTEAFF.

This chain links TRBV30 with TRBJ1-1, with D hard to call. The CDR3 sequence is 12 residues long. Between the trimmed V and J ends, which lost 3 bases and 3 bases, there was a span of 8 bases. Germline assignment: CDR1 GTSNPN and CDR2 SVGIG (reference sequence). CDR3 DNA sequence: TGTGCCTGGAGGAGGAGGGACACTGAAGCTTTCTTT. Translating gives CAWRRRDTEAFF.

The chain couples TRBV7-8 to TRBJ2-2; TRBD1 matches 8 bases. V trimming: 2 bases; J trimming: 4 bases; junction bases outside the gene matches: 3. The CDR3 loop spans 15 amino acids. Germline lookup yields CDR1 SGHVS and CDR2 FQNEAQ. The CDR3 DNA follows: TGTGCCAGCAGCTTACAGGGGGCTTTCACCGGGGAGCTGTTTTTT. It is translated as CASSLQGAFTGELFF.

This CDR3 reads CASSLSLGTSRNEQFF. DNA for the CDR3: TGTGCCAGCAGCTTATCTCTAGGGACTAGTCGGAATGAGCAGTTCTTC. This sequence joins TRBV7-3 and TRBJ2-1; 8 bases map to TRBD2. This CDR3 is built from 16 residues. CDR1 and CDR2 (germline): SGHTA, FQGTGA. J was trimmed by 7 bases and V by 2 bases; bases with no gene match: 10.

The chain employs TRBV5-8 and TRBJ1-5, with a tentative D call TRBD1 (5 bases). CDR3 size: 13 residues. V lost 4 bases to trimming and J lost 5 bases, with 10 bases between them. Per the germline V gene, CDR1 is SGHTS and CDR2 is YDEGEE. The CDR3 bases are TGTGCCAGCAGCCAGGGAAACGATCAGCCCCAGCATTTT. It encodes CASSQGNDQPQHF.

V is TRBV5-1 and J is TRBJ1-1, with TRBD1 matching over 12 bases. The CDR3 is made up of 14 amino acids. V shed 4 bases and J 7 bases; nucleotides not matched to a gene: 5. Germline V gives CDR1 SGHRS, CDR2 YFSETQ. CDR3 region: CASSPGQGADEAFF. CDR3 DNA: TGCGCCAGCAGCCCGGGACAGGGGGCTGATGAAGCTTTCTTT.

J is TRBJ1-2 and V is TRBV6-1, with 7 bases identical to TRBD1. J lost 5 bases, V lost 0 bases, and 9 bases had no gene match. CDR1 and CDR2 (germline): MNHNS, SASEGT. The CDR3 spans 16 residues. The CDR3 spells CASSEALRGQLYGYTF. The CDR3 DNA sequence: TGTGCCAGCAGTGAAGCGCTTCGGGGACAGCTTTATGGCTACACCTTC.

The CDR3 spells CASSLAGPPGLMFF. The CDR3 DNA is TGCGCCAGCAGCTTGGCTGGGCCACCGGGACTGATGTTCTTC. This sequence joins TRBV5-1 and TRBJ2-1, with D perhaps matching TRBD2 (6 bases). V dropped 0 bases and J dropped 15 bases, with 19 bases sitting between them. From germline, CDR1 is SGHRS and CDR2 YFSETQ. The length of the CDR3 is 14 residues.

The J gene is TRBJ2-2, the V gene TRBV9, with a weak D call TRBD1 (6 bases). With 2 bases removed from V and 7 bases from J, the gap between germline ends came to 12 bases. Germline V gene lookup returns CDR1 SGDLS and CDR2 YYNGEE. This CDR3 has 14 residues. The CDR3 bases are TGTGCCAGCAGCGTCACACAGGGCAACGGGGAGCTGTTTTTT. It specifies CASSVTQGNGELFF. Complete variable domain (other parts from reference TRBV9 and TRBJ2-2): DSGVTQTPKHLITATGQRVTLRCSPRSGDLSVYWYQQSLDQGLQFLIQYYNGEERAKGNILERFSAQQFPDLHSELNLSSLELGDSALYFCASSVTQGNGELFFGEGSRLTVL.

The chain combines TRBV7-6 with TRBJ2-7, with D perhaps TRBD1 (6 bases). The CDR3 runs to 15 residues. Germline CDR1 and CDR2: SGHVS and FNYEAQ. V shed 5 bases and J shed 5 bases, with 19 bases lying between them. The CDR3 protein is CASSAYPQGPNEQYF. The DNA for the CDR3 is TGTGCCAGCAGCGCCTACCCACAGGGTCCCAACGAGCAGTACTTC.

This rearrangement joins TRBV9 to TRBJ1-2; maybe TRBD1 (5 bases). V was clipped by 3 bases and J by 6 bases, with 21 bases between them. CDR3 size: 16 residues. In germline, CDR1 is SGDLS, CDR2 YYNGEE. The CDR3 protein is CASSAGTGGGPNGYTF. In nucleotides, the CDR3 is TGTGCCAGCAGCGCCGGTACTGGGGGAGGGCCAAATGGCTACACCTTC.

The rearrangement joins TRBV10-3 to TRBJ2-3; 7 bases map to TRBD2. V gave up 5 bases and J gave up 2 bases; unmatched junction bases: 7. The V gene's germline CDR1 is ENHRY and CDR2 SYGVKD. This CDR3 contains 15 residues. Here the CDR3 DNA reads TGTGCCATCAGTTCCCGCGGGGGAGCCACAGATACGCAGTATTTT. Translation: CAISSRGGATDTQYF.

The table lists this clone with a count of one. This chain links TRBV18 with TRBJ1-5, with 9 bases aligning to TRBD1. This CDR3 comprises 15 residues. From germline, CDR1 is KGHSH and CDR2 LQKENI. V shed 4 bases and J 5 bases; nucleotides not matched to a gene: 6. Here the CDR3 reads CASSLDRGRDQPQHF. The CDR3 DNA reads TGTGCCAGCTCACTGGACAGGGGCCGGGATCAGCCCCAGCATTTT.

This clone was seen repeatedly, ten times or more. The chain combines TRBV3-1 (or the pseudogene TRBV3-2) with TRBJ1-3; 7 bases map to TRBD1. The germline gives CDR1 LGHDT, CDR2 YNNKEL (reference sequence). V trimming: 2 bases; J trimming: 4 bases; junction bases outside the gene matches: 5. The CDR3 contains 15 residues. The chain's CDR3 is CASSQNTGAGNTIYF. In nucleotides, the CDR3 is TGTGCCAGCAGCCAAAATACAGGGGCGGGAAACACCATATATTTT.

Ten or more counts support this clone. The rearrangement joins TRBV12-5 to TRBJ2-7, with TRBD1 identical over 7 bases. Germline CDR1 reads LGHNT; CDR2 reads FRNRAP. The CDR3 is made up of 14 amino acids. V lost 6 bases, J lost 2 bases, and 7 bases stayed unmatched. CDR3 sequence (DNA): TGTGCTAGTGGCCATCGGACAGGACCCTACGAGCAGTACTTC. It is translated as CASGHRTGPYEQYF.

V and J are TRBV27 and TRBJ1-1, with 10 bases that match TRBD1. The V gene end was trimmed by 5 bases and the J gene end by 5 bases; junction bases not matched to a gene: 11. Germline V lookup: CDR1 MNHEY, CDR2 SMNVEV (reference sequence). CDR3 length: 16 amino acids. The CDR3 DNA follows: TGTGCCAGCAGTGCCGCCTCGGGACAGGGGTATACTGAAGCTTTCTTT. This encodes CASSAASGQGYTEAFF.

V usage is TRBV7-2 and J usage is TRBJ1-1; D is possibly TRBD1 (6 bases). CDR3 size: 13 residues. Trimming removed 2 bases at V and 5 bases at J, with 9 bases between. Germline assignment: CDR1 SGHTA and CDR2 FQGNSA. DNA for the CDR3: TGTGCCAGCAGCTTAAAGGGGGGGACTGAAGCTTTCTTT. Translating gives CASSLKGGTEAFF.

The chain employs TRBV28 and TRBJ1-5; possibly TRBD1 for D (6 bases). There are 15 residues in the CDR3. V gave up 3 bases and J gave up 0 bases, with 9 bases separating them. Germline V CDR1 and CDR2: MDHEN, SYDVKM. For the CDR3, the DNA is TGTGCCAGCAGTTTTGGGGGCTCTAGCAATCAGCCCCAGCATTTT. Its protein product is CASSFGGSSNQPQHF.

The CDR3 loop reads CASRTNPGQTEAFF. CDR3 DNA: TGCGCCAGCAGGACTAATCCGGGACAGACTGAAGCTTTCTTT. This rearrangement joins TRBV10-1 to TRBJ1-1; 7 bases line up with TRBD1. V lost 6 bases and J lost 5; bases outside the gene matches: 9. The length of the CDR3 is 14 residues. Germline lookup yields CDR1 WNHNN and CDR2 SYGVQD (reference sequence).

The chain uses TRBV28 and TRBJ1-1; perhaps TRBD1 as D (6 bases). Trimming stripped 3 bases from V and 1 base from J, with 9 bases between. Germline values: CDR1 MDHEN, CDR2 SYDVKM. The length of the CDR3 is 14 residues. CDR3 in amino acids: CASSLSGQNTEAFF. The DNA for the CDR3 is TGTGCCAGCAGTTTGTCGGGACAGAACACTGAAGCTTTCTTT.

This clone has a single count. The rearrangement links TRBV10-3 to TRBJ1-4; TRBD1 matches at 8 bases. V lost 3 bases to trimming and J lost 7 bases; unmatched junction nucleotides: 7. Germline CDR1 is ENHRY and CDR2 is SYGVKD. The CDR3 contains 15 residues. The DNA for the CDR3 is TGTGCCATCAGTGATTTAGACAGGGGTGGTGAAAAACTGTTTTTT. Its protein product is CAISDLDRGGEKLFF.

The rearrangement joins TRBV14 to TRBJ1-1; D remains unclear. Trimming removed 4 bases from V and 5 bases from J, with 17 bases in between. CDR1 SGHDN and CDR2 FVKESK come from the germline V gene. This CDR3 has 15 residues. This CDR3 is CASSPTGSRRTEAFF. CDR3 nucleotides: TGTGCCAGCAGCCCAACCGGGTCCCGACGAACTGAAGCTTTCTTT.

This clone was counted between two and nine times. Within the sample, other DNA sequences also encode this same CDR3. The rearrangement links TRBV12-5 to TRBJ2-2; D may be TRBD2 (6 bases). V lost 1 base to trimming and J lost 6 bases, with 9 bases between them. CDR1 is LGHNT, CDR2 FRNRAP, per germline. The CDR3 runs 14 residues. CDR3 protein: CASGLGGGSGELFF. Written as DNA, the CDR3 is TGTGCTAGTGGTTTGGGGGGAGGTTCCGGGGAGCTGTTTTTT.